This note documents a single T cell receptor beta chain sequence. This sample was taken from a study of blood T cell repertoires in COVID-19. In the study overall: Samples taken during acute and convalescent COVID-19 were collected in the United States, Italy and Spain. The analysed material was cDNA or gDNA that came from T cells, B-cell-depleted T cells, or PBMCs.

For recovered donors of Cohort 3, there were two negative PCRs, clearance, or symptom resolution. The V segment lost 7 bases and the J segment 9 bases; nucleotides outside the gene matches: 14. Germline lookup yields CDR1 SNHLY and CDR2 FYNNEI. The CDR3 loop spans 15 amino acids. Per the study methods: Estimation of nucleated cell counts was performed using reference gene primer amplification. Libraries were prepared by immunoSEQ multiplex PCR; TCRdb keeps only in-frame clonotypes and omits some of them. V and J calls and clone size follow that table, whereas D and trimming were derived from the DNA. The sample yields a few hundred thousand clones, over 75% seen once.

The chain recombines TRBV2 with TRBJ2-2, with 7 bases aligning to TRBD2. This receptor was obtained from a man aged 35 to 55 who had recovered from COVID-19. The sequenced sample was PBMCs or T cells enriched from blood (not recorded which). The CDR3 sequence is CASKRGGEGSRELFF. The DNA for the CDR3 is TGTGCCAGCAAGAGGGGAGGGGAGGGTTCGAGGGAGCTGTTTTTT.